Below, 3 T cell receptor beta chains from the same sample are listed, as sequenced in a study of T-cell reconstitution after alpha-beta-depleted transplantation in children. Unique molecular identifiers were incorporated when the TCRbeta library was constructed. TCRdb re-analysed the PCR reads in MiXCR, keeping a single row per CDR3 protein. Of around 490,000 distinct CDR3 sequences detected, about an eighth appear once; the ten largest clones hold about 15%. The sequencing here drew on PBMCs, mostly from graft donor cells, taken 180 days after TCRalphabeta/CD19-depleted stem cell transplant. Receptors were obtained from a female patient between 2 and 15 years old who had a stem cell transplant for aplastic anemia, so the T cells may come from the graft donor.

This clonotype has only a few counts. V usage is TRBV11-2 and J usage is TRBJ2-3; 7 bases are a match to TRBD1. The CDR3 is 13 amino acids. From germline, CDR1 is SGHAT and CDR2 FQNNGV. J gave up 6 bases and V 5 bases, and 5 bases lay outside the gene matches. CDR3 nucleotides: TGTGCCAGCAGCCGTGGGACAGTTGATACGCAGTATTTT. This sequence encodes CASSRGTVDTQYF.

This clonotype was found many times. This chain uses TRBV5-1 with TRBJ2-2, with D maybe TRBD1 (6 bases). CDR1 and CDR2 from the germline V gene are SGHRS and YFSETQ. The CDR3 length is 15 residues. Trimming took off 2 bases at V and 3 bases at J, with 11 bases between the two ends. The CDR3 coding sequence is TGCGCCAGCAGCTTAGGGGACACCCACACCGGGGAGCTGTTTTTT. The encoded protein is CASSLGDTHTGELFF.

This clonotype came up once. The CDR3 region has the DNA TGTGCCAGCAGCTGGGGACTGGAGGAGACCCAGTACTTC. This sequence encodes CASSWGLEETQYF. The chain combines TRBV7-9 with TRBJ2-5, with a weak D call TRBD2 (6 bases). Germline values: CDR1 SEHNR, CDR2 FQNEAQ (reference sequence). V was pared by 4 bases and J by 5 bases, with 11 bases between. The CDR3 length is 13 residues. The full variable domain, its missing parts supplied by reference TRBV7-9 and TRBJ2-5, is DTGVSQNPRHKITKRGQNVTFRCDPISEHNRLYWYRQTLGQGPEFLTYFQNEAQLEKSRLLSDRFSAERPKGSFSTLEIQRTEQGDSAMYLCASSWGLEETQYFGPGTRLLVL.